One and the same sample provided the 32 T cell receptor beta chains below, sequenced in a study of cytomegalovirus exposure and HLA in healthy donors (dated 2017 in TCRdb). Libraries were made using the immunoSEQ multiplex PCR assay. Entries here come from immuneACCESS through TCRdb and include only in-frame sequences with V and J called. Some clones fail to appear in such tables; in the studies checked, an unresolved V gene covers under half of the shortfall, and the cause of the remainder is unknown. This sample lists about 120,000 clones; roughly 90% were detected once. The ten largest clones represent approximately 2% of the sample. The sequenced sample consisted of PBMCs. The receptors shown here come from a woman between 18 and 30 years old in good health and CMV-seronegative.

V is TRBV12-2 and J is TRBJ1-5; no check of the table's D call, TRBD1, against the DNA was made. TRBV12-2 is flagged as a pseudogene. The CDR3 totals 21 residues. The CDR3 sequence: CASRFLRTGGEGCNSNQPQHF. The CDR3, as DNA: TGTGCAAGTCGCTTTCTCCGGACAGGGGGCGAGGGCTGTAATAGCAATCAGCCCCAGCATTTT.

CDR3 protein: CASSLPRGETQYF. DNA of the CDR3: TGCGCCAGCAGCCTCCCCCGGGGGGAGACCCAGTACTTC. J is TRBJ2-5 and V is TRBV5-1; TRBD2 is a possible D gene (6 bases). In germline, CDR1 is SGHRS, CDR2 YFSETQ. The CDR3 length is 13 residues. The V end lost 4 bases, the J end lost 5 bases, and 12 bases lay between the germline ends.

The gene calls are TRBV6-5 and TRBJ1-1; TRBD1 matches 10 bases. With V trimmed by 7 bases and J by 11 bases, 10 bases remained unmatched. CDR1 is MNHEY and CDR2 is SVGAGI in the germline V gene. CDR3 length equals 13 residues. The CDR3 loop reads CASTHPGTGEAFF. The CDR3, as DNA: TGTGCCAGCACCCACCCGGGGACAGGGGAGGCTTTCTTT.

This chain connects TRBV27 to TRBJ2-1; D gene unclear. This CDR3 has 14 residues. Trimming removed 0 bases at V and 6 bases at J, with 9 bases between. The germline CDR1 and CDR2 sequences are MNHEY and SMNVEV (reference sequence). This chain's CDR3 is CASSLSYFVNEQFF. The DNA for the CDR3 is TGTGCCAGCAGTTTATCTTACTTCGTCAATGAGCAGTTCTTC.

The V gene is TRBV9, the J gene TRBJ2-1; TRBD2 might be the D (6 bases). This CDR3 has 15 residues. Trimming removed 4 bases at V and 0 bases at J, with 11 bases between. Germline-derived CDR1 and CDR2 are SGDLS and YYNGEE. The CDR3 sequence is CASSRAGSSYNEQFF. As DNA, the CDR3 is TGTGCCAGCAGCCGGGCGGGAAGCTCCTACAATGAGCAGTTCTTC.

CDR3 amino acids: CASSSRRDSSYNEQFF. CDR3 sequence (DNA): TGTGCCAGCAGTTCAAGGCGGGATAGCTCCTACAATGAGCAGTTCTTC. This chain links TRBV27 with TRBJ2-1; D is perhaps TRBD2 (6 bases). The germline V gene has CDR1 MNHEY and CDR2 SMNVEV (reference sequence). The length of the CDR3 is 16 residues. V was pared by 4 bases and J by 0 bases, with 13 bases between.

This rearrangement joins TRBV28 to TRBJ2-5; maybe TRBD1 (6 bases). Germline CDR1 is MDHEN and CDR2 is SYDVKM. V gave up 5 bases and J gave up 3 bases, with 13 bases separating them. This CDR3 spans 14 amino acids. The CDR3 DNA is TGTGCCAGCAGTCATCGGACAGAGGAAGAGACCCAGTACTTC. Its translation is CASSHRTEEETQYF.

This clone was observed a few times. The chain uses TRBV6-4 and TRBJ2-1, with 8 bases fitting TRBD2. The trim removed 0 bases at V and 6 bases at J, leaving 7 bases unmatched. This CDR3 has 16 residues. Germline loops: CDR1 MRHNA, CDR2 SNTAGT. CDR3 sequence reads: CASSDSGGSGSNEQFF. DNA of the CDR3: TGTGCCAGCAGTGACTCGGGGGGGAGCGGGAGCAATGAGCAGTTCTTC.

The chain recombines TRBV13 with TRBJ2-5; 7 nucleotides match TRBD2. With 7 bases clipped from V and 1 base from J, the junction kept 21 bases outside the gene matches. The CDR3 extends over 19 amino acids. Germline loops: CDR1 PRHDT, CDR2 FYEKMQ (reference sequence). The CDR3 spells CASTFRRAHGTKSQETQYF. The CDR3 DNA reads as TGTGCCAGCACCTTTCGGAGAGCGCACGGGACTAAATCCCAAGAGACCCAGTACTTC.

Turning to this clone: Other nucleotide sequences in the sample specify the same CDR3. CDR3 region: CASSSGGSYEQYF. CDR3 sequence (DNA): TGTGCCAGTAGTTCGGGGGGCAGCTACGAGCAGTACTTC. The chain combines TRBV19 with TRBJ2-7; a possible D gene is TRBD2 (7 bases). CDR1 LNHDA and CDR2 SQIVND come from the germline V gene (reference sequence). Trimming shortened V by 5 bases and J by 3 bases, and 11 bases separated the two germline ends. The CDR3 totals 13 residues. The full variable domain, its missing parts supplied by reference TRBV19 and TRBJ2-7, is DGGITQSPKYLFRKEGQNVTLSCEQNLNHDAMYWYRQDPGQGLRLIYYSQIVNDFQKGDIAEGYSVSREKKESFPLTVTSAQKNPTAFYLCASSSGGSYEQYFGPGTRLTVT.

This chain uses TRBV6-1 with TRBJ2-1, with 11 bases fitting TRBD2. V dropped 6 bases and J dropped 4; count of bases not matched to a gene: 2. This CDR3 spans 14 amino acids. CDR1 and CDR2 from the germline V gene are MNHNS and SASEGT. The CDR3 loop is CASRPSGGYNEQFF. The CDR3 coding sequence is TGTGCCAGCAGGCCTAGCGGGGGGTACAATGAGCAGTTCTTC.

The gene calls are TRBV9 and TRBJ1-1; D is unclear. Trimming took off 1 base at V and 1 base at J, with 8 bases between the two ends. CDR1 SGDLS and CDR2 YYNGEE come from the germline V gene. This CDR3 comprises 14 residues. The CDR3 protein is CASSVRSGNTEAFF. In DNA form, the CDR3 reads TGTGCCAGCAGCGTAAGGTCAGGGAACACTGAAGCTTTCTTT.

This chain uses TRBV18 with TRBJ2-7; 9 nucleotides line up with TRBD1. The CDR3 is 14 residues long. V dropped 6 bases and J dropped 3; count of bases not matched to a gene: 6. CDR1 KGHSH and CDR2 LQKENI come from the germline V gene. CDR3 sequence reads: CASSLMGQGYEQYF. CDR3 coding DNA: TGTGCCAGCTCCCTTATGGGACAGGGCTACGAGCAGTACTTC.

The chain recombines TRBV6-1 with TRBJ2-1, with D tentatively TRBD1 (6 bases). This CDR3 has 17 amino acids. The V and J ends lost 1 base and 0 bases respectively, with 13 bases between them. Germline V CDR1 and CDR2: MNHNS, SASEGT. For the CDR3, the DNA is TGTGCCAGCAGTGAAGGGGGGCCATCAACCTCCTACAATGAGCAGTTCTTC. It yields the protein CASSEGGPSTSYNEQFF.

The CDR3 bases are TGTGCCAGTAGCTATACAGAGAACACTGAAGCTTTCTTT. It encodes CASSYTENTEAFF. The chain is built from TRBV19 and TRBJ1-1; D gene unclear. The CDR3 spans 13 residues. Trimming left V 6 bases short and J 1 base short, with 9 bases between. In germline, CDR1 is LNHDA, CDR2 SQIVND (reference sequence). Full variable domain (missing parts from reference TRBV19 and TRBJ1-1): DGGITQSPKYLFRKEGQNVTLSCEQNLNHDAMYWYRQDPGQGLRLIYYSQIVNDFQKGDIAEGYSVSREKKESFPLTVTSAQKNPTAFYLCASSYTENTEAFFGQGTRLTVV.

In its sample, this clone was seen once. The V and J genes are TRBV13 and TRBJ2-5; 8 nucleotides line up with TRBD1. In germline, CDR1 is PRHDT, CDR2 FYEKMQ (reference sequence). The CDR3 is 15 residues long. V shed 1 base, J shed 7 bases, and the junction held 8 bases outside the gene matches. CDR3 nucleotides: TGTGCCAGCAGCTTAGCAGGGGGCCCTTATAGGACCCAGTACTTC. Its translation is CASSLAGGPYRTQYF.

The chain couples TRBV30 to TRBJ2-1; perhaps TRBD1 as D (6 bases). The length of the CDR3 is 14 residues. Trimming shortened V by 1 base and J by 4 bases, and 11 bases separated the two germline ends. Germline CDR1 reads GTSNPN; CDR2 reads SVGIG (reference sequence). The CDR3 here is CAWSGGRGYNEQFF. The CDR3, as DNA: TGTGCCTGGAGTGGGGGCAGGGGATACAATGAGCAGTTCTTC.

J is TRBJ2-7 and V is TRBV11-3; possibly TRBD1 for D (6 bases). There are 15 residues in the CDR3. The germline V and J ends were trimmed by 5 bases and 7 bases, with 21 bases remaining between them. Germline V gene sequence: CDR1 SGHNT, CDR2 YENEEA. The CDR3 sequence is CASSPLELTGREQYF. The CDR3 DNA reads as TGTGCCAGCAGCCCACTGGAGCTTACAGGGCGGGAGCAGTACTTC.

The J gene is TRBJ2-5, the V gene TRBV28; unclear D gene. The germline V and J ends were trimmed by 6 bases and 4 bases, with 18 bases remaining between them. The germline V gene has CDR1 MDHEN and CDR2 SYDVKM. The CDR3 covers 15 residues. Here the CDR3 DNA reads TGTGCCAGCAGCCGCTTTGGAGCCTCGCGAGAGACCCAGTACTTC. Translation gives CASSRFGASRETQYF.

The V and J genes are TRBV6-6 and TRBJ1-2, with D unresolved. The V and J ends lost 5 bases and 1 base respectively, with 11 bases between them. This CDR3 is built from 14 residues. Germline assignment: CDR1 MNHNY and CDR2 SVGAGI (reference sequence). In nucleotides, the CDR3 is TGTGCCAGCAGTCCCCCTGCGGTTAACTATGGCTACACCTTC. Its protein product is CASSPPAVNYGYTF.

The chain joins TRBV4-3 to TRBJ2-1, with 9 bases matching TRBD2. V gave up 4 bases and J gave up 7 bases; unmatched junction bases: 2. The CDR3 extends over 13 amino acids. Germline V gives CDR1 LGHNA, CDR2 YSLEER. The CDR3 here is CASSRTSENEQFF. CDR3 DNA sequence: TGCGCCAGCAGCCGGACTAGCGAAAATGAGCAGTTCTTC.

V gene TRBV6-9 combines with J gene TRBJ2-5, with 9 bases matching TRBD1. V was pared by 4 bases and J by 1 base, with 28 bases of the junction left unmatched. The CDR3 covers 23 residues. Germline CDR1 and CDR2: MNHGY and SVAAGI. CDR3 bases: TGTGCCAGCAGTTCCGAGGACAGGGGAAGTCGTGGGGGCCGGGTCGCTTCCCAAGAGACCCAGTACTTC. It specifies CASSSEDRGSRGGRVASQETQYF.

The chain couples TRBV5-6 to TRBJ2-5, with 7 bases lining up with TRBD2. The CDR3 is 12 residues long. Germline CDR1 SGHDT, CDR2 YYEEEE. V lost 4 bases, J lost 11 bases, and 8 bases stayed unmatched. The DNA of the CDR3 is TGTGCCAGCAGCGGGGAGGGTGTGGAGCAGTACTTC. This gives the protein CASSGEGVEQYF.

CDR3 sequence reads: CASTQGNSNQPQHF. The CDR3 DNA reads as TGTGCCAGTACACAGGGGAATAGCAATCAGCCCCAGCATTTT. V and J are TRBV2 and TRBJ1-5; 7 positions match TRBD1. The CDR3 runs 14 residues. Per germline, CDR1 SNHLY and CDR2 FYNNEI. V trimming: 9 bases; J trimming: 0 bases; junction bases outside the gene matches: 5. Looking up the rest from reference TRBV2 and TRBJ1-5 gives the full variable domain: EPEVTQTPSHQVTQMGQEVILRCVPISNHLYFYWYRQILGQKVEFLVSFYNNEISEKSEIFDDQFSVERPDGSNFTLKIRSTKLEDSAMYFCASTQGNSNQPQHFGDGTRLSIL.

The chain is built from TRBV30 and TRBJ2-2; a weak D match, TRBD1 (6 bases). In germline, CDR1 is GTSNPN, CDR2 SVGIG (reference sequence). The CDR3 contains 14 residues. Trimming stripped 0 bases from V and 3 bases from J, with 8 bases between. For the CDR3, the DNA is TGTGCCTGGAGTGTACAGGGCTACACCGGGGAGCTGTTTTTT. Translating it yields CAWSVQGYTGELFF.

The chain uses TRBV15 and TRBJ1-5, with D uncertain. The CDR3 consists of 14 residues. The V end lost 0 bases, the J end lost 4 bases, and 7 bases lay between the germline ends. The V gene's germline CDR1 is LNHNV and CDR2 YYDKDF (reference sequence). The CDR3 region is CATSRDHGNQPQHF. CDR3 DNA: TGTGCCACCAGCAGAGATCACGGGAATCAGCCCCAGCATTTT.

This chain's CDR3 is CASSSYRETEAFF. In DNA form, the CDR3 reads TGTGCCAGCAGTTCGTACAGGGAGACTGAAGCTTTCTTT. This chain joins TRBV27 and TRBJ1-1; D may be TRBD1 (6 bases). The CDR3 consists of 13 residues. Per germline, CDR1 MNHEY and CDR2 SMNVEV (reference sequence). V lost 4 bases and J 5 bases, leaving 11 bases between the germline ends.

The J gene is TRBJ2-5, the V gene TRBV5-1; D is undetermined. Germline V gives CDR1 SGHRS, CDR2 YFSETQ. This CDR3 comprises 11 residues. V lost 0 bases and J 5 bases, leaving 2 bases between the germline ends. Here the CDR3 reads CASSLAETQYF. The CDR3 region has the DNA TGCGCCAGCAGCTTGGCGGAGACCCAGTACTTC. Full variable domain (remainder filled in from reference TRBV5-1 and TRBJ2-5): KAGVTQTPRYLIKTRGQQVTLSCSPISGHRSVSWYQQTPGQGLQFLFEYFSETQRNKGNFPGRFSGRQFSNSRSEMNVSTLELGDSALYLCASSLAETQYFGPGTRLLVL.

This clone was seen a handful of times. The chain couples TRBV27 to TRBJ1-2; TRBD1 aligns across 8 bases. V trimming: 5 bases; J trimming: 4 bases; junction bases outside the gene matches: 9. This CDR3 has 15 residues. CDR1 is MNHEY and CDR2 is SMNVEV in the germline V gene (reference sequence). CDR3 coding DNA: TGTGCCAGCAGTCCCCAGGACAGGGACGCCTATGGCTACACCTTC. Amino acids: CASSPQDRDAYGYTF.

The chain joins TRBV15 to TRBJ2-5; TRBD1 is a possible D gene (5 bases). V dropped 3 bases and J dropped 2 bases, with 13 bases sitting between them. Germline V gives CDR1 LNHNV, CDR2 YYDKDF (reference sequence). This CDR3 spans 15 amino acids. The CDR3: CATSSRQGTQETQYF. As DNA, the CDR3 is TGTGCCACCAGCAGCCGCCAGGGAACTCAAGAGACCCAGTACTTC.

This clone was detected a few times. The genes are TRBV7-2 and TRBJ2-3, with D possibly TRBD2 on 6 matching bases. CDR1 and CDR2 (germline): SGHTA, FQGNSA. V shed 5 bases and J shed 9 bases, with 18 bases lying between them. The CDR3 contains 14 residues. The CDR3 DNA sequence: TGTGCCAGCAGCCCTAGTAGACCCGCGGGAACGCAGTATTTT. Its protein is CASSPSRPAGTQYF.

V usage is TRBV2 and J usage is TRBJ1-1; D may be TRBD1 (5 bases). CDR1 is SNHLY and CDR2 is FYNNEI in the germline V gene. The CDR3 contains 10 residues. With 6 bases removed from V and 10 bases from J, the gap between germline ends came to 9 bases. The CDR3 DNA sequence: TGTGCCAGCAGGGGGCGCGGAGCTTTCTTT. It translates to CASRGRGAFF. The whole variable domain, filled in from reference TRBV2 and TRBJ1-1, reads EPEVTQTPSHQVTQMGQEVILRCVPISNHLYFYWYRQILGQKVEFLVSFYNNEISEKSEIFDDQFSVERPDGSNFTLKIRSTKLEDSAMYFCASRGRGAFFGQGTRLTVV.